This paragraph covers one TCR beta chain sequence. Its antigen is unknown. The sample holds no much larger clone one base away, and base qualities are not on file. Libraries were built with the immunoSEQ multiplex PCR assay. The source is immuneACCESS, and TCRdb retained only in-frame sequences with V and J called. Part of the clones is not carried over; for the studies checked, unresolved V genes explain less than half of this, and the remainder is unexplained. This sample holds about 20,000 clones; under 90% were observed only once. In total, the top ten clones hold roughly 2.3% of the sample. The data derive from a study of chemoradiotherapy in HPV16-positive cancers (dated by TCRdb to between 2021 and 2022). For the wider study: Candidate HPV-specific T-cell clones and common TCR motifs were defined by functional T-cell assays performed on cells from a couple of HPV16-positive patients. The study asked whether T-cell immunity to the HPV oncoproteins E6 and E7 changes during chemoradiotherapy and whether this immunity affects survival. The candidate HPV-specific TCRs and motifs were subsequently tracked in TCR repertoires obtained from some 80 patients with HPV-related cancers.

The CDR3 goes from the cysteine to the phenylalanine over 17 residues. Left in the record is the CDR3 DNA by itself, 51 bases read in frame from the first base. CDR1 and CDR2 (SEHNR, FQNEAQ) derive from the germline V gene (reference sequence). On the study overall, not on this receptor specifically: Improved recurrence-free survival in HPV16-positive patients was associated with expansion of HPV-responsive T cells during chemoradiotherapy. Expansion of candidate HPV-specific clones and E7-related TCR motifs was observed in the tumor microenvironment during treatment, whereas no such expansion was observed for non-HPV-specific T cells. Only two HPV16-positive patients were used to derive the functional definition of HPV-specific T cells, and the survival association was reported for HPV16-positive patients.

Repertoires were sampled repeatedly over the course of chemoradiotherapy so that clonal expansion in the tumor microenvironment could be followed. Recombination connected TRBV7-9 to TRBJ2-5; the D gene assignment is perhaps TRBD1 or TRBD2, with each matching 5 bases. Judging by the DNA end, TRBJ2-7 fits better; the J call may be wrong. The TCR was taken from a human donor with HPV-associated anogenital cancer. Specimen: blood, collected from a patient who underwent chemoradiotherapy. CDR3 sequence: CASSLGVGPRPLYEQYF. The base sequence is TGTGCCAGCAGCTTAGGAGTGGGACCACGACCCCTCTACGAGCAGTACTTC.